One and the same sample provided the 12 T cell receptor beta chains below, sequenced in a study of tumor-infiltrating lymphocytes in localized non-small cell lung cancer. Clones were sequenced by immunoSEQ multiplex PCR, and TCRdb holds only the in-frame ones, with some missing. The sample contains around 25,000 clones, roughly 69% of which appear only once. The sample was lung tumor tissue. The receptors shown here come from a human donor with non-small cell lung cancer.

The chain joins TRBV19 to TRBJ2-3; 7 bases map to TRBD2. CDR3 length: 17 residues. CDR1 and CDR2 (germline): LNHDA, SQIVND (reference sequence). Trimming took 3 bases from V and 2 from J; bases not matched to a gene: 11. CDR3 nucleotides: TGTGCCAGTAGTATTGGGAGGGGTAGCGGATACACAGATACGCAGTATTTT. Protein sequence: CASSIGRGSGYTDTQYF.

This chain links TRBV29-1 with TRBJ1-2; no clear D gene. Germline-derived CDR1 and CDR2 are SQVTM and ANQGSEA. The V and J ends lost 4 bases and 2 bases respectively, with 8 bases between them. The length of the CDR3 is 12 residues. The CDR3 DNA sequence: TGCAGCGTTGGTACACCCAACTATGGCTACACCTTC. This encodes CSVGTPNYGYTF.

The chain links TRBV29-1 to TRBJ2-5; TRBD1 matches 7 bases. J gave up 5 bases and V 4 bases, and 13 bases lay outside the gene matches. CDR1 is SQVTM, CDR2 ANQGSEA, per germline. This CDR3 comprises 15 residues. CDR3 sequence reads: CSVGVARGSVETQYF. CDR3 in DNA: TGCAGCGTTGGGGTGGCCAGGGGGTCCGTGGAGACCCAGTACTTC.

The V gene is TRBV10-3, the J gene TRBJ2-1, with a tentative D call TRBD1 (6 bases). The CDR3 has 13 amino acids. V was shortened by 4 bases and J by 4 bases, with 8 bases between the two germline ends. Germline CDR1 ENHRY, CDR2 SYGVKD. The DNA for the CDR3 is TGTGCCATCAGTGGAGGGGGTTACAATGAGCAGTTCTTC. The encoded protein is CAISGGGYNEQFF.

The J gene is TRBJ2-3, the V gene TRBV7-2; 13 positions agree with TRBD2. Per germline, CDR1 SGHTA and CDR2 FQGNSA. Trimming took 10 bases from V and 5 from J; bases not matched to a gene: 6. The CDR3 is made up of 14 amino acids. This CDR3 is CAIQLAGGIDTQYF. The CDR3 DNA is TGTGCCATTCAACTAGCGGGAGGGATAGATACGCAGTATTTT.

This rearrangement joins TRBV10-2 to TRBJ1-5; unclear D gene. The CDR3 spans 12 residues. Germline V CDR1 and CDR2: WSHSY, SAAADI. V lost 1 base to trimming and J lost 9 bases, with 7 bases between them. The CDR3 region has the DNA TGCGCCAGCAGTGAGTTGTCTGGGCCCCAGCATTTT. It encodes CASSELSGPQHF.

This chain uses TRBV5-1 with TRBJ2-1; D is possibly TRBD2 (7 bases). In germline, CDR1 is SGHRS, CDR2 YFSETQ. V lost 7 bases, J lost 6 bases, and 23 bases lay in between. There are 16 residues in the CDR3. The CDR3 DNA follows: TGCGCCAGCGGGGGCGGAGCGGGACTCTTGGGCAATGAGCAGTTCTTC. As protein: CASGGGAGLLGNEQFF.

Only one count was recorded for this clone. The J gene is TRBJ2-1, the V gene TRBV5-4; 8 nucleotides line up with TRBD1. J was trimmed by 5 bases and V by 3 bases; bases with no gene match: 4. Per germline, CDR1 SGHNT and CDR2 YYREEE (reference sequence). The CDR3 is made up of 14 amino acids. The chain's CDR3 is CASSSRTGNNEQFF. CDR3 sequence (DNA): TGTGCCAGCAGCTCCCGGACAGGGAACAATGAGCAGTTCTTC.

The CDR3 is CAISPGRANTEAFF. In DNA form, the CDR3 reads TGTGCCATCAGCCCCGGGAGGGCGAACACTGAAGCTTTCTTT. The chain joins TRBV10-3 to TRBJ1-1; D gene unclear. The CDR3 contains 14 residues. The germline gives CDR1 ENHRY, CDR2 SYGVKD. V shed 6 bases and J shed 1 base, with 12 bases lying between them.

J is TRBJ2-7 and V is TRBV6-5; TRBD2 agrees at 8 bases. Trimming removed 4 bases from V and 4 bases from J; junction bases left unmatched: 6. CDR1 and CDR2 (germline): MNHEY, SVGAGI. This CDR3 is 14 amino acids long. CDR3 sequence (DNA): TGTGCCAGCAGTTTGGGACTAGGCGATTACGAGCAGTACTTC. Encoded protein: CASSLGLGDYEQYF.

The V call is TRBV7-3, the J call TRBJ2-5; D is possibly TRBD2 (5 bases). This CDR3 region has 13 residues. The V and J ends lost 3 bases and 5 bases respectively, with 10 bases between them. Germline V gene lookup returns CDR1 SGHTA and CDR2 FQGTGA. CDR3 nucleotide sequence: TGTGCCAGCAGCTTGGGAGTGCACGAGACCCAGTACTTC. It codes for CASSLGVHETQYF. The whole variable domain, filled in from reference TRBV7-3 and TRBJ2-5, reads GAGVSQTPSNKVTEKGKYVELRCDPISGHTALYWYRQSLGQGPEFLIYFQGTGAADDSGLPNDRFFAVRPEGSVSTLKIQRTERGDSAVYLCASSLGVHETQYFGPGTRLLVL.

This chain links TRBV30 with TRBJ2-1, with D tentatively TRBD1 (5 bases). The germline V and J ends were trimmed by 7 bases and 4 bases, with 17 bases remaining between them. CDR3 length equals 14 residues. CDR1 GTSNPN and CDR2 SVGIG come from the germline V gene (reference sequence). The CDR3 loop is CAYQRVGPYNEQFF. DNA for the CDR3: TGTGCCTACCAAAGGGTGGGGCCTTACAATGAGCAGTTCTTC.